This T cell receptor (beta chain) comes out of a study of T cells in Graves' hyperthyroidism and ophthalmopathy. Germline loops: CDR1 KGHSH, CDR2 LQKENI. V lost 3 bases, J lost 6 bases, and 7 bases lay in between. This CDR3 contains 12 residues. The sample holds many counts of this clonotype. Amplification yielded TCR beta CDR3 regions, with RNA transcripts as the source. The study used the HTBI primer set for a first-round RT-PCR of the TCR CDR3. TCRdb processed the multiplex PCR reads anew with MiXCR; each CDR3 protein has one entry. The table shows 140,000 or so distinct CDR3 sequences, with less than 25% occurring only once.

The receptor comes from a woman in her 50s with Graves' hyperthyroidism that later progressed to Graves' ophthalmopathy. The chain employs TRBV18 and TRBJ2-3; no reliable D call. The sample was blood. CDR3 residues: CASSPLKDTQYF. The CDR3 nucleotides are TGTGCCAGCTCACCTTTGAAGGATACGCAGTATTTT.